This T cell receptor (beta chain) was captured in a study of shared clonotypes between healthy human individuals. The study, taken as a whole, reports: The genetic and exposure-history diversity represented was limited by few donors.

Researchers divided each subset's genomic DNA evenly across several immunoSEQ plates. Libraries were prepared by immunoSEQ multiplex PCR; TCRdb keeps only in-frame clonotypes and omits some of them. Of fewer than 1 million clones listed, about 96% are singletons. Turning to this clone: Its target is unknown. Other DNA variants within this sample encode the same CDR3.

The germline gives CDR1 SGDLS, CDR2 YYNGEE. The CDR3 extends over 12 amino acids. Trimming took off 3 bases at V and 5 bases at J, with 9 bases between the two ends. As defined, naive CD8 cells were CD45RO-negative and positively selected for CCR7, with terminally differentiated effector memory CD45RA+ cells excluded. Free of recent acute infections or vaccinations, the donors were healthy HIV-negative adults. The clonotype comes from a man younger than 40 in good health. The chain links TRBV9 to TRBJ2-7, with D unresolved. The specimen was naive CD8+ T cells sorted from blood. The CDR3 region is CASSGDSHEQYF. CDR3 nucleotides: TGTGCCAGCAGCGGCGATAGCCACGAGCAGTACTTC. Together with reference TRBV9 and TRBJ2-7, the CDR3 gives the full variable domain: DSGVTQTPKHLITATGQRVTLRCSPRSGDLSVYWYQQSLDQGLQFLIQYYNGEERAKGNILERFSAQQFPDLHSELNLSSLELGDSALYFCASSGDSHEQYFGPGTRLTVT.